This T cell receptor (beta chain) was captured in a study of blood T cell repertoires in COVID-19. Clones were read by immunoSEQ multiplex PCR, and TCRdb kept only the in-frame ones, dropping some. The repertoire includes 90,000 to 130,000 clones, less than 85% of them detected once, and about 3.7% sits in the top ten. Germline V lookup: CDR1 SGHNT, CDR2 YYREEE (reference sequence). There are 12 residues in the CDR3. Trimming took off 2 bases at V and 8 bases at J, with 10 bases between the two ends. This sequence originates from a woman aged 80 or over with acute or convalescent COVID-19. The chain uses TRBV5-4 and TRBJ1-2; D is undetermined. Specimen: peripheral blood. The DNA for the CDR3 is TGTGCCAGCAGCTTTGCGCCGCGGGGCTACACCTTC. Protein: CASSFAPRGYTF.